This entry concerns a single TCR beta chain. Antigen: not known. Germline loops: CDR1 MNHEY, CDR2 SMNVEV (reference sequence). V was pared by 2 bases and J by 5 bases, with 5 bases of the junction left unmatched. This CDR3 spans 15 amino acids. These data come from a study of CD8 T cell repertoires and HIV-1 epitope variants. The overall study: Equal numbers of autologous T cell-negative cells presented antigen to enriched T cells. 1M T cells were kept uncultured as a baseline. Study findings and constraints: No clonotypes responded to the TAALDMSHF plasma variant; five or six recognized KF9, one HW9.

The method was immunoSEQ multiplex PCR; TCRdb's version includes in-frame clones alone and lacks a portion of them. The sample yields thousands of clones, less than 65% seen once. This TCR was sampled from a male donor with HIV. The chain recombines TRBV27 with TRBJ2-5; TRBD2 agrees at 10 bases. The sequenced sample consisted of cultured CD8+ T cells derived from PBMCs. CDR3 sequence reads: CASSLGSGRWETQYF. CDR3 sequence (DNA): TGTGCCAGCAGTTTAGGTAGCGGGAGGTGGGAGACCCAGTACTTC.